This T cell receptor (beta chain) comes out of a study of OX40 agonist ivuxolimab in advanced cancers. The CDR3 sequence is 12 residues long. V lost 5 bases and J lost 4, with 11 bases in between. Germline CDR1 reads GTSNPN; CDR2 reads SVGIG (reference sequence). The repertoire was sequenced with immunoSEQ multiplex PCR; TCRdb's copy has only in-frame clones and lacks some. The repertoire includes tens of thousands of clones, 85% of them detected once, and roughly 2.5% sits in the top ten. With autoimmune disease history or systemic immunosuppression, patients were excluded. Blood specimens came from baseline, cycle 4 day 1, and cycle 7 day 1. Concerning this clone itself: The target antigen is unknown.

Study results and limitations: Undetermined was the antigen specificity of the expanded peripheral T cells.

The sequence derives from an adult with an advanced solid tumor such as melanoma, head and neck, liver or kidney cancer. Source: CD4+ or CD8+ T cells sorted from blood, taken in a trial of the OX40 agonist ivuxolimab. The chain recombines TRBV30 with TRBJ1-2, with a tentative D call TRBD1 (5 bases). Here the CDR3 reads CAWSHQGYGYTF. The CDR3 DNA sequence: TGTGCCTGGTCCCATCAGGGCTATGGCTACACCTTC.